These 21 T cell receptor beta chains originate from one sample sequenced in a study of T cells in Graves' hyperthyroidism and ophthalmopathy. Amplification of TCR beta CDR3 regions used RNA as the template. HTBI primers were used for first-round RT-PCR of the TCR CDR3. TCRdb re-called the multiplex PCR reads through MiXCR, storing one row per CDR3 protein. The data hold roughly 520,000 distinct CDR3 sequences, with around 24% observed a single time. The sequencing sample was made of blood. The origin of the receptors is a young woman with Graves' ophthalmopathy.

The chain carries TRBV6-1 and TRBJ1-5, with 10 bases fitting TRBD1. With 4 bases clipped from V and 15 bases from J, the junction kept 3 bases outside the gene matches. Per the germline V gene, CDR1 is MNHNS and CDR2 is SASEGT. The length of the CDR3 is 11 residues. For the CDR3, the DNA is TGTGCCAGCAGTGTGACAGGGGGCGCGCATTTT. It yields the protein CASSVTGGAHF.

The sample holds many counts of this clonotype. The chain is built from TRBV27 and TRBJ2-3; TRBD1 might be the D (6 bases). Germline-derived CDR1 and CDR2 are MNHEY and SMNVEV (reference sequence). This CDR3 has 14 amino acids. The germline V and J ends were trimmed by 3 bases and 4 bases, with 11 bases remaining between them. CDR3 nucleotide sequence: TGTGCCAGCAGTTTTAGCAGGGGTGCAGATACGCAGTATTTT. This translates into CASSFSRGADTQYF.

The gene calls are TRBV12-3 or TRBV12-4 and TRBJ2-5, with TRBD2 matching 7 bases. After removal of 6 bases from V and 5 bases from J, the junction contained 6 bases not matched to a gene. This CDR3 region has 13 residues. CDR3 amino acids: CASRVAGGETQYF. The CDR3 coding sequence is TGTGCCAGCAGGGTAGCGGGTGGGGAGACCCAGTACTTC.

This clonotype has a count of ten or more. This rearrangement joins TRBV4-3 to TRBJ1-1; TRBD1 might be the D (6 bases). V gave up 0 bases and J gave up 0 bases, with 14 bases separating them. Germline loops: CDR1 LGHNA, CDR2 YSLEER. This CDR3 has 17 residues. The CDR3 sequence is CASSQDFQGHMNTEAFF. CDR3 DNA sequence: TGCGCCAGCAGCCAAGATTTTCAGGGGCATATGAACACTGAAGCTTTCTTT.

This clonotype was seen a few times. The rearrangement links TRBV11-2 to TRBJ2-2; 7 bases match TRBD2. The CDR3 covers 18 residues. With V trimmed by 5 bases and J by 5 bases, 17 bases remained unmatched. From germline, CDR1 is SGHAT and CDR2 FQNNGV. CDR3 DNA: TGTGCCAGCAGCCGGAGGAGTCTCGGCTCGGGGGGAACCGGGGAGCTGTTTTTT. This sequence encodes CASSRRSLGSGGTGELFF.

The table lists this clonotype with a few counts. V and J are TRBV28 and TRBJ1-1; no firm D call. This CDR3 region has 16 residues. V lost 5 bases to trimming and J lost 1 base, with 17 bases between them. The V gene's germline CDR1 is MDHEN and CDR2 SYDVKM. CDR3 region: CASSVSFDPGNTEAFF. CDR3 bases: TGTGCCAGCAGTGTCTCTTTCGACCCGGGGAACACTGAAGCTTTCTTT. Full variable domain (rest looked up from reference TRBV28 and TRBJ1-1): DVKVTQSSRYLVKRTGEKVFLECVQDMDHENMFWYRQDPGLGLRLIYFSYDVKMKEKGDIPEGYSVSREKKERFSLILESASTNQTSMYLCASSVSFDPGNTEAFFGQGTRLTVV.

This clonotype was recorded at least ten times. The rearrangement joins TRBV27 to TRBJ2-7; D tentatively reads TRBD1 or TRBD2 (5 bases each). Trimming removed 5 bases at V and 0 bases at J, with 14 bases between. CDR3 length: 15 residues. Per the germline V gene, CDR1 is MNHEY and CDR2 is SMNVEV (reference sequence). This CDR3 reads CASSAPGRPSYEQYF. The CDR3 bases are TGTGCCAGCAGTGCCCCGGGACGGCCCTCCTACGAGCAGTACTTC.

This clonotype was recorded many times. The V and J genes are TRBV5-1 and TRBJ2-7; 8 bases map to TRBD1. Germline lookup yields CDR1 SGHRS and CDR2 YFSETQ. The CDR3 has 15 residues. V dropped 0 bases and J dropped 5; count of bases not matched to a gene: 7. The CDR3 DNA sequence: TGCGCCAGCAGCTTGGCAAGTCAGGGGGCGGACGAGCAGTACTTC. Translation: CASSLASQGADEQYF.

This clonotype was found many times. This sequence joins TRBV24-1 and TRBJ1-1, with no clear D. The CDR3 has 15 amino acids. The V and J ends lost 3 bases and 4 bases respectively, with 14 bases between them. Germline lookup yields CDR1 KGHDR and CDR2 SFDVKD. Here the CDR3 reads CATSDTSKGATEAFF. DNA of the CDR3: TGTGCCACCAGTGATACCTCAAAGGGAGCCACTGAAGCTTTCTTT.

Many counts were recorded for this clonotype. DNA for the CDR3: TGTGCCAGCAGCCAAGTTCCGGGGGGGCCCCAAGAGACCCAGTACTTC. It specifies CASSQVPGGPQETQYF. This chain connects TRBV3-1 to TRBJ2-5; 8 nucleotides match TRBD2. Germline values: CDR1 LGHDT, CDR2 YNNKEL (reference sequence). The CDR3 contains 16 residues. V shed 1 base, J shed 1 base, and the junction held 5 bases outside the gene matches.

This chain links TRBV20-1 with TRBJ2-7; D might be TRBD1 (6 bases). The CDR3 consists of 15 residues. With 1 base removed from V and 4 bases from J, the gap between germline ends came to 17 bases. Germline-derived CDR1 and CDR2 are DFQATT and SNEGSKA (reference sequence). CDR3 region: CSARAVDRGSYEQYF. As DNA, the CDR3 is TGCAGTGCTAGAGCTGTGGACAGAGGTTCGTACGAGCAGTACTTC.

This rearrangement joins TRBV20-1 to TRBJ2-4; no firm D call. This CDR3 has 13 residues. The germline CDR1 and CDR2 sequences are DFQATT and SNEGSKA (reference sequence). Trimming cost V 3 bases and J 0 bases, with 6 bases left between them. In nucleotides, the CDR3 is TGCAGTGCTAGCAAACTAGCCAAAAACATTCAGTACTTC. Translating gives CSASKLAKNIQYF.

The chain employs TRBV4-1 and TRBJ2-1, with 10 bases lining up with TRBD2. Germline V lookup: CDR1 MGHRA, CDR2 YSYEKL. This CDR3 is built from 16 residues. V dropped 2 bases and J dropped 3; count of bases not matched to a gene: 4. CDR3 nucleotides: TGCGCCAGCAGCCAACCTACTAGCGGGGTCTACAATGAGCAGTTCTTC. Its protein is CASSQPTSGVYNEQFF.

In its sample, this clonotype was seen many times. This chain links TRBV5-1 with TRBJ1-1, with TRBD1 as a possible D gene (5 bases). Germline V gene sequence: CDR1 SGHRS, CDR2 YFSETQ. This CDR3 region has 16 residues. The V and J ends lost 3 bases and 0 bases respectively, with 15 bases between them. This CDR3 is CASSWTGGYMNTEAFF. The CDR3 DNA is TGCGCCAGCAGCTGGACGGGGGGTTACATGAACACTGAAGCTTTCTTT.

This clonotype has ten or more counts. J is TRBJ1-1 and V is TRBV29-1; D uncertain. The CDR3 is 13 residues long. Trimming shortened V by 3 bases and J by 0 bases, and 8 bases separated the two germline ends. Germline CDR1 reads SQVTM; CDR2 reads ANQGSEA. The CDR3 region has the DNA TGCAGCGTTGATAAGGCTATGAACACTGAAGCTTTCTTT. Residues: CSVDKAMNTEAFF.

This clonotype has a count of ten or more. The chain couples TRBV20-1 to TRBJ2-5, with D possibly matching TRBD1 (6 bases). This CDR3 has 11 residues. The germline V gene encodes CDR1 DFQATT and CDR2 SNEGSKA (reference sequence). V was shortened by 5 bases and J by 3 bases, with 7 bases between the two germline ends. As DNA, the CDR3 is TGCAGTGCTGCAGGGGAAGAGACCCAGTACTTC. Protein: CSAAGEETQYF.

This clonotype occurred many times. The V gene is TRBV6-2 or TRBV6-3, the J gene TRBJ1-5, with 7 bases fitting TRBD1. CDR3 length: 19 residues. The ends lost 0 bases at V and 0 bases at J; junction bases unmatched: 11. Germline V gene sequence: CDR1 MNHEY, CDR2 SVGEGT. The CDR3: CASSYSKSLGQNSNQPQHF. CDR3 sequence (DNA): TGTGCCAGCAGTTACTCGAAATCCCTGGGACAGAATAGCAATCAGCCCCAGCATTTT.

The V call is TRBV20-1, the J call TRBJ1-1, with 7 bases identical to TRBD1. V gave up 7 bases and J gave up 5 bases; unmatched junction bases: 4. CDR3 length: 11 residues. Germline lookup yields CDR1 DFQATT and CDR2 SNEGSKA (reference sequence). The CDR3 is CSVSGGTEAFF. The CDR3 DNA reads as TGCAGTGTCTCAGGGGGTACTGAAGCTTTCTTT.

In its sample, this clonotype was seen once. This may arise from a read error, as a much more abundant clone is one base away. J is TRBJ1-1 and V is TRBV19; unclear D gene. This CDR3 region has 14 residues. In germline, CDR1 is LNHDA, CDR2 SQIVND (reference sequence). In DNA form, the CDR3 reads TGTGCCAGTAGTAAAAGCACGGAGAACACTGAAGCTTGCTTT. This sequence encodes CASSKSTENTEACF.

This clonotype appeared many times. The chain carries TRBV10-3 and TRBJ1-1; no clear D gene. The CDR3 sequence is 14 residues long. From germline, CDR1 is ENHRY and CDR2 SYGVKD. The ends were cut back, 4 bases at V and 1 base at J, with 10 bases in the middle. The CDR3 spells CAISVGQQNTEAFF. In nucleotides, the CDR3 is TGTGCCATCAGTGTAGGGCAGCAGAACACTGAAGCTTTCTTT.

This clonotype was seen at least ten times. The chain recombines TRBV27 with TRBJ2-2; 7 nucleotides align to TRBD1. The CDR3 has 12 amino acids. The germline gives CDR1 MNHEY, CDR2 SMNVEV (reference sequence). The ends lost 9 bases at V and 6 bases at J; junction bases unmatched: 4. Here the CDR3 reads CASQTGAGELFF. DNA for the CDR3: TGTGCCAGTCAAACAGGGGCCGGGGAGCTGTTTTTT.